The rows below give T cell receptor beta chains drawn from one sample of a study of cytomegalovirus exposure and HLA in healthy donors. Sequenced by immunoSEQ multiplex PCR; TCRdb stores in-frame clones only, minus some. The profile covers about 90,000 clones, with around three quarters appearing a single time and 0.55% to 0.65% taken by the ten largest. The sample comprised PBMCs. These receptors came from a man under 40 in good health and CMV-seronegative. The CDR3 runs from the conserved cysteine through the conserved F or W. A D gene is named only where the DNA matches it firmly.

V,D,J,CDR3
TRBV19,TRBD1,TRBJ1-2,CASSPGTGQGVRYGYTF
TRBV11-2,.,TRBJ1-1,CASSPNSYRHDEAFF
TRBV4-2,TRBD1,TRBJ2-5,CASSQDPGGQGETQYF
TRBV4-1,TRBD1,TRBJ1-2,CASTPGSGGYGYTF
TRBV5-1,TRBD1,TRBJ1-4,CASSGRTGEEKLFF
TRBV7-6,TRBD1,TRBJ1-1,CASSLTLYRGQDTEAFF
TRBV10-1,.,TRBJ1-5,CASSESRRGGDQPQHF
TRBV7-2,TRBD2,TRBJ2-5,CASSRTSGPQETQYF
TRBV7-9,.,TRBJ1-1,CSSSLGGQGLEAFF
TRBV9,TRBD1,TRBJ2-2,CASSFNRGRPTGELFF
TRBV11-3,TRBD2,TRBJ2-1,CASSSLYRLAAHNEQFF
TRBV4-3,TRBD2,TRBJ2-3,CASSQATSGARDTQYF
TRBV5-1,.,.,CASSQGGTSEQYF
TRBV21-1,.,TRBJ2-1,CASSSRTRRATNEQFF
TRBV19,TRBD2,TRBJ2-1,CASSSRTSGINEQFF
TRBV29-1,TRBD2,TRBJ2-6,CSVSGRALSGANVLTF
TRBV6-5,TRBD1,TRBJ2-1,CATLTGTGYNEQFF
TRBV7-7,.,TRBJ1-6,CASSLGGDSPLHF
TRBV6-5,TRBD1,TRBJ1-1,CASSLRTGTAITEAFF
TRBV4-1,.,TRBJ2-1,CASSQSGAGPYNEQFF
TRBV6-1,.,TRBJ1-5,CASRPGENQPQHF
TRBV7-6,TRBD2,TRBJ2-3,CASSPRRGRVDTQYF
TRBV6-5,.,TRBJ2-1,CASTPLAGEEGQFF
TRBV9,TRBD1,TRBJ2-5,CASSQFQGAEETQYF
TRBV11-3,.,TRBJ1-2,CASSLERGLDGYTF
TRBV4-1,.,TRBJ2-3,CASSQASGILDTQYF
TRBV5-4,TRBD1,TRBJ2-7,CASSPRQGYEQYF
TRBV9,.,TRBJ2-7,CASSVSEGGPREQYF
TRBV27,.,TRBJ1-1,CASSPDSYTEAFF
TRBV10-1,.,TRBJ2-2,CASNTGTSNTGELFF
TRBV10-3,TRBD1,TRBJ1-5,CAISERQGNNQPQHF
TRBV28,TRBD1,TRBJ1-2,CASYESSGQGGHYGYTF
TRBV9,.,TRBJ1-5,CASSVNAGVQQPQHF
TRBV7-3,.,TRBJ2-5,CASSLSLQETQYF
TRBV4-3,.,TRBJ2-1,CASSQDSKLGASYNEQFF
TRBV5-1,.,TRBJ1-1,CASSLPAGTNTEAFF
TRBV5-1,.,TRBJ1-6,CASSPDSYSYNSPLHF
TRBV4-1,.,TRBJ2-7,CASSQVSGASYEQYF
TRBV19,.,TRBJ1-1,CASSAPQRETEAFF
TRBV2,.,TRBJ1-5,CASQRFSGNQPQHF